One and the same sample provided the 20 T cell receptor beta chains below, sequenced in a study of T cells in Graves' hyperthyroidism and ophthalmopathy. TCR beta CDR3 region amplification was performed from RNA transcripts. With the HTBI primer set, the TCR CDR3 went through a first round of RT-PCR. TCRdb re-analysed the multiplex PCR reads in MiXCR, keeping a single row per CDR3 protein. This repertoire shows approximately 610,000 distinct CDR3 sequences, roughly 14% found once; its top ten account for around 4.1%. Sequencing used blood. These receptors were obtained from a woman in her 40s with Graves' ophthalmopathy.

The CDR3 protein is CASSQEWGTTGHSNQPQHF. CDR3 DNA: TGTGCCAGCAGCCAAGAATGGGGGACCACAGGTCATAGCAATCAGCCCCAGCATTTT. J is TRBJ1-5 and V is TRBV4-2, with D perhaps matching TRBD1 (5 bases). Germline values: CDR1 LGHNA, CDR2 YNFKEQ. This CDR3 has 19 residues. Trimming left V 0 bases short and J 0 bases short, with 18 bases between.

This clonotype was seen repeatedly, ten times or more. This rearrangement joins TRBV20-1 to TRBJ1-1; possible D gene TRBD1, 5 bases. Germline V CDR1 and CDR2: DFQATT, SNEGSKA (reference sequence). V lost 3 bases and J lost 11, with 16 bases in between. CDR3 size: 12 residues. CDR3 coding DNA: TGCAGTGCTAGGGGGGTTGGGGCCCGGGCTTTCTTT. It specifies CSARGVGARAFF.

This clonotype was recorded at least ten times. The CDR3 protein is CASTGQGLGYTF. DNA of the CDR3: TGTGCCAGCACCGGACAGGGTTTGGGCTACACCTTC. V and J are TRBV6-6 and TRBJ1-2, with TRBD1 identical over 8 bases. V shed 7 bases and J 8 bases; nucleotides not matched to a gene: 6. This CDR3 has 12 amino acids. CDR1 and CDR2 from the germline V gene are MNHNY and SVGAGI (reference sequence).

This clonotype was detected only a few times. This chain's CDR3 is CASSNRVWETQYF. The CDR3 nucleotides are TGTGCCAGTAGTAACAGGGTTTGGGAGACCCAGTACTTC. This chain uses TRBV19 with TRBJ2-5, with TRBD1 as a possible D gene (6 bases). V lost 4 bases to trimming and J lost 5 bases, with 11 bases between them. This CDR3 region has 13 residues. The V gene's germline CDR1 is LNHDA and CDR2 SQIVND (reference sequence).

This chain uses TRBV18 with TRBJ1-5; D unclear. V was trimmed by 6 bases and J by 9 bases, leaving 21 bases between them. The CDR3 spans 15 residues. Germline CDR1 and CDR2: KGHSH and LQKENI. The CDR3 loop reads CASSSEGLPYWPQHF. CDR3 nucleotide sequence: TGTGCCAGCTCTTCAGAAGGACTGCCGTACTGGCCCCAGCATTTT. Full variable domain (missing parts from reference TRBV18 and TRBJ1-5): NAGVMQNPRHLVRRRGQEARLRCSPMKGHSHVYWYRQLPEEGLKFMVYLQKENIIDESGMPKERFSAEFPKEGPSILRIQQVVRGDSAAYFCASSSEGLPYWPQHFGDGTRLSIL.

In this sample, this clonotype turned up many times. This chain uses TRBV24-1 with TRBJ1-5; tentative D call: TRBD1 (6 bases). Germline values: CDR1 KGHDR, CDR2 SFDVKD. This CDR3 contains 14 residues. Deletions cut 9 bases from V and 2 bases from J, with 13 bases between. In nucleotides, the CDR3 is TGTGCCACCGGGGGCAGGGCAGGCAATCAGCCCCAGCATTTT. Its translation: CATGGRAGNQPQHF.

This clonotype was recorded at least ten times. This chain links TRBV28 with TRBJ1-2, with a weak D call TRBD1 (6 bases). The length of the CDR3 is 15 residues. The germline V gene encodes CDR1 MDHEN and CDR2 SYDVKM. Trimming removed 5 bases at V and 6 bases at J, with 19 bases between. CDR3 protein: CASSPPPATGHGYTF. Here the CDR3 DNA reads TGTGCCAGCAGTCCCCCCCCCGCCACAGGGCATGGCTACACCTTC.

This clonotype came up many times. The rearrangement joins TRBV7-9 to TRBJ1-1, with D perhaps TRBD1 (5 bases). The CDR3 has 16 residues. V was pared by 1 base and J by 0 bases, with 12 bases between. Germline lookup yields CDR1 SEHNR and CDR2 FQNEAQ (reference sequence). The CDR3: CASSLGGRGMNTEAFF. In DNA, the CDR3 is TGTGCCAGCAGCTTAGGCGGTAGGGGCATGAACACTGAAGCTTTCTTT.

In its sample, this clonotype was seen many times. This chain's CDR3 is CASSQGDRQPQHF. Here the CDR3 DNA reads TGTGCCAGCAGCCAGGGGGACCGTCAGCCCCAGCATTTT. The rearrangement uses TRBV7-2 and TRBJ1-5; 7 positions match TRBD1. V lost 5 bases to trimming and J lost 6 bases; unmatched junction nucleotides: 4. CDR3 length equals 13 residues. Germline CDR1 reads SGHTA; CDR2 reads FQGNSA.

In this sample, this clonotype turned up many times. The V gene is TRBV15, the J gene TRBJ2-7, with TRBD2 identical over 10 bases. Per the germline V gene, CDR1 is LNHNV and CDR2 is YYDKDF (reference sequence). J lost 4 bases, V lost 1 base, and 7 bases had no gene match. The CDR3 covers 16 residues. CDR3 region: CATSRGGDSGRYEQYF. For the CDR3, the DNA is TGTGCCACCAGCAGAGGTGGGGATAGCGGGAGGTACGAGCAGTACTTC.

This clonotype was seen repeatedly, ten times or more. The chain employs TRBV6-1 and TRBJ2-7; the D is unclear. Deletions cut 7 bases from V and 2 bases from J, with 12 bases between. The CDR3 is 13 residues long. The germline V gene has CDR1 MNHNS and CDR2 SASEGT. CDR3 protein: CASITGLPYEQYF. The CDR3 region has the DNA TGTGCCAGCATCACCGGGCTTCCCTACGAGCAGTACTTC.

The chain joins TRBV12-3 or TRBV12-4 to TRBJ2-5; 9 nucleotides agree with TRBD2. V lost 1 base to trimming and J lost 4 bases; unmatched junction nucleotides: 7. The CDR3 is 16 amino acids. Here the CDR3 DNA reads TGTGCCAGCAGTTTAGGGGTAGCGGGAGACGGAGAGACCCAGTACTTC. Translating it yields CASSLGVAGDGETQYF.

The chain uses TRBV5-6 and TRBJ1-2; D remains ambiguous. Germline V lookup: CDR1 SGHDT, CDR2 YYEEEE. The CDR3 runs 14 residues. Trimming took 4 bases from V and 2 from J, leaving 12 bases between them. CDR3 bases: TGTGCCAGCAGCCAGTATCCGGGAAACTATGGCTACACCTTC. This sequence encodes CASSQYPGNYGYTF. The complete variable domain, with remaining parts taken from reference TRBV5-6 and TRBJ1-2, reads DAGVTQSPTHLIKTRGQQVTLRCSPKSGHDTVSWYQQALGQGPQFIFQYYEEEERQRGNFPDRFSGHQFPNYSSELNVNALLLGDSALYLCASSQYPGNYGYTFGSGTRLTVV.

The chain combines TRBV2 with TRBJ1-1; possibly TRBD1 for D (5 bases). V was shortened by 5 bases and J by 5 bases, with 12 bases between the two germline ends. The CDR3 has 13 residues. CDR1 is SNHLY and CDR2 is FYNNEI in the germline V gene. The CDR3 loop is CASSQDTRTEAFF. The CDR3 bases are TGTGCCAGCAGTCAGGACACTAGAACTGAAGCTTTCTTT. The whole variable domain, remainder taken from reference TRBV2 and TRBJ1-1, is EPEVTQTPSHQVTQMGQEVILRCVPISNHLYFYWYRQILGQKVEFLVSFYNNEISEKSEIFDDQFSVERPDGSNFTLKIRSTKLEDSAMYFCASSQDTRTEAFFGQGTRLTVV.

This clonotype was seen many times. The chain links TRBV7-9 to TRBJ2-7, with D possibly matching TRBD2 (5 bases). Germline V gene sequence: CDR1 SEHNR, CDR2 FQNEAQ (reference sequence). V shed 5 bases and J shed 3 bases, with 8 bases lying between them. The CDR3 covers 12 residues. The CDR3 DNA reads as TGTGCCAGCAGCGAGCGGCTCTACGAGCAGTACTTC. This codes for CASSERLYEQYF.

About this clonotype: A much more abundant neighbour one base away suggests this may be a read error. This chain connects TRBV6-1 to TRBJ1-6; a weak D match, TRBD1 (5 bases). CDR3 size: 16 residues. The germline V gene has CDR1 MNHNS and CDR2 SASEGT. The ends were cut back, 4 bases at V and 2 bases at J, with 12 bases in the middle. CDR3 coding DNA: TGTGCCAGCAGTGCCGGACAAAGCCCCTATAATTCACCCCTCCACTTT. Translation gives CASSAGQSPYNSPLHF.

In this sample, this clonotype turned up many times. V and J are TRBV28 and TRBJ2-2; TRBD1 might be the D (5 bases). This CDR3 region has 15 residues. Germline-derived CDR1 and CDR2 are MDHEN and SYDVKM. Trimming shortened V by 3 bases and J by 5 bases, and 13 bases separated the two germline ends. In DNA form, the CDR3 reads TGTGCCAGCAGTTTCGGGTCAGGGTATACCGGGGAGCTGTTTTTT. Amino acids: CASSFGSGYTGELFF.

This clonotype has at least ten counts. The chain joins TRBV10-3 to TRBJ1-3; D may be TRBD1 (5 bases). Trimming shortened V by 0 bases and J by 0 bases, and 15 bases separated the two germline ends. CDR1 ENHRY and CDR2 SYGVKD come from the germline V gene. CDR3 length: 18 residues. The CDR3 DNA reads as TGTGCCATCAGTGAGTCGAGGGAGGGACCGAGCTCTGGAAACACCATATATTTT. It yields the protein CAISESREGPSSGNTIYF.

The chain couples TRBV6-5 to TRBJ1-3, with D maybe TRBD1 (5 bases). Germline V lookup: CDR1 MNHEY, CDR2 SVGAGI. This CDR3 has 16 residues. Trimming pared 0 bases from V and 8 bases from J, leaving 17 bases between. The CDR3 bases are TGTGCCAGCAGTTACTCGATGGGAGCAGGGAGATACACCATATATTTT. It is translated as CASSYSMGAGRYTIYF.

This clonotype was counted ten times or more. V is TRBV4-2 and J is TRBJ2-5, with D possibly being TRBD1 (6 bases). Trimming removed 0 bases from V and 2 bases from J, with 7 bases in between. The CDR3 runs 14 residues. Per germline, CDR1 LGHNA and CDR2 YNFKEQ. The CDR3 spells CASSQEGQQETQYF. The CDR3 nucleotides are TGTGCCAGCAGCCAAGAAGGACAGCAAGAGACCCAGTACTTC.